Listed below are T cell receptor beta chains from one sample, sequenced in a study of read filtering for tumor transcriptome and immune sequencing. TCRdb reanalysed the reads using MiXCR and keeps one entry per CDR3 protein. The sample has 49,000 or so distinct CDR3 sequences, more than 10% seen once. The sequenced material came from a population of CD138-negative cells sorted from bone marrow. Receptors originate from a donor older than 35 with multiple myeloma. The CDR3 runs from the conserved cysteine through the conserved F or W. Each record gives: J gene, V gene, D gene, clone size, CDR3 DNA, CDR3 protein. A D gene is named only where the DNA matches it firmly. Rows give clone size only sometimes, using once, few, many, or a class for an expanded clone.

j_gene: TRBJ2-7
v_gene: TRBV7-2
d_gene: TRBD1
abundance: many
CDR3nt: TGTGCCAGCAGCTCACAGGGGAGTGAAGGGCAGTACTTC
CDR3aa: CASSSQGSEGQYF

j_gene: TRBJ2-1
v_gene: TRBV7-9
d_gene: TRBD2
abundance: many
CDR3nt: TGTGCCAGCAGCTTCGCGGGAGGAGCCTACAATGAGCAGTTCTTC
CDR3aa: CASSFAGGAYNEQFF

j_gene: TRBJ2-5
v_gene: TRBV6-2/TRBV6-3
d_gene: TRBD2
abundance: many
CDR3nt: TGTGCCAGCAGTTATATGCGGGAGAACCCAGAGACCCAGTACTTC
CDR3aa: CASSYMRENPETQYF

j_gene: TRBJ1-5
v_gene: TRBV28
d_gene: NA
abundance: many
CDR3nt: TGTGCCAGCAGCCGGACAGTGCGCAATCAGCCCCAGCATTTT
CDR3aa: CASSRTVRNQPQHF

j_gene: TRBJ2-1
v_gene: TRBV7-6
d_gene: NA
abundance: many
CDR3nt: TGTGCCAGCAGCTTAGACAGAAGCTCCTACAATGAGCAGTTCTTC
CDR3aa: CASSLDRSSYNEQFF

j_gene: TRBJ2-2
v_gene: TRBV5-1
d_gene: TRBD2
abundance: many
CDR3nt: TGCGCCAGCGGGACTAGCGGGATGAACACCGGGGAGCTGTTTTTT
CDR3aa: CASGTSGMNTGELFF

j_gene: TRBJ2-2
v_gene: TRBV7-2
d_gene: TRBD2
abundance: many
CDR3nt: TGTGCCAGCAGCTTAGGAGGACTAGCGGGGTGGACCGGGGAGCTGTTTTTT
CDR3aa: CASSLGGLAGWTGELFF

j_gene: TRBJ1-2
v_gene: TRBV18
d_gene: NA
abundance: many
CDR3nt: TGTGCCAGCTCACCATGGGAGACATATGGCTACACCTTC
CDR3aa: CASSPWETYGYTF

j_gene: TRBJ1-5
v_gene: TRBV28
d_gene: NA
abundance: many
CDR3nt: TGTGCCAGCAGTCGCCCATCCCCGAAGCCCCAGCATTTT
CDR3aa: CASSRPSPKPQHF

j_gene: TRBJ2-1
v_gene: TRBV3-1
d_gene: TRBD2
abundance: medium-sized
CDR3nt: TGTGCCAGCAGCCCCCCGGGACTAGCACCCCCGATGTCCTACAATGAGCAGTTCTTC
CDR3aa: CASSPPGLAPPMSYNEQFF

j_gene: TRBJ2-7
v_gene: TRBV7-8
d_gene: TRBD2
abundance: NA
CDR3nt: TGTGCCAGCAGCTTAGGTTTAGCGGGAGGCTACGAGCAGTACTTC
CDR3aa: CASSLGLAGGYEQYF

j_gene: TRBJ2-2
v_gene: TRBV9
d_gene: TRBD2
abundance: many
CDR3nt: TGTGCCAGCAGCGTAGAAGTAACAACTTTGTCTAGCGGGAACAACACCGGGGAGCTGTTTTTT
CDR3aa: CASSVEVTTLSSGNNTGELFF

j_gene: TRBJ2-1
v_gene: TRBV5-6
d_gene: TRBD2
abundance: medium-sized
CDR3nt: TGTGCCAGCAGTTTTAGGTCTAGCGGGAGTAGGAATGAGCAGTTCTTC
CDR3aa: CASSFRSSGSRNEQFF

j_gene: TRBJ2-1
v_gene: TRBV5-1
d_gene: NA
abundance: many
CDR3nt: TGCGCCAGCAGACACCCTCAGCAGGGCTACAATGAGCAGTTCTTC
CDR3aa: CASRHPQQGYNEQFF

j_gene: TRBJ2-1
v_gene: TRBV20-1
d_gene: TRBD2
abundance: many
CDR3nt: TGCAGTGCTGGGACTAGCGGAAGTGAGCAGTTCTTC
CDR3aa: CSAGTSGSEQFF

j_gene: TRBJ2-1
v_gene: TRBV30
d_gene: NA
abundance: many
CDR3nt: TGTGCCTGGAGCCACGGGGGACCTTTAAATGAGCAGTTCTTC
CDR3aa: CAWSHGGPLNEQFF

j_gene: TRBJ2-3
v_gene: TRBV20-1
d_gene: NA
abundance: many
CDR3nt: TGCAGTGCTAGTAAGAGCACAGATACGCAGTATTTT
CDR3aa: CSASKSTDTQYF

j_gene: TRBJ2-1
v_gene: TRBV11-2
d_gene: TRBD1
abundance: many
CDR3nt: TGTGCCAGCAGCACGACAGGGCGAGCTTACAATGAGCAGTTCTTC
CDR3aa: CASSTTGRAYNEQFF

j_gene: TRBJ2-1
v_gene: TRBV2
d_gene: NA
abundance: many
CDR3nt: TGTGCCAGCAACGGACAATACAATGAGCAGTTCTTC
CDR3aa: CASNGQYNEQFF

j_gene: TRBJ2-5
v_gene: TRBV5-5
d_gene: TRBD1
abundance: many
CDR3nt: TGTGCCAGCAGCCCGGGACAGCTCCAAGAGACCCAGTACTTC
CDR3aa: CASSPGQLQETQYF

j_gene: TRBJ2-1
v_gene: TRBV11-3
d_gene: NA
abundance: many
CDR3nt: TGTGCCAGCAGCCAAGGGGGTGACCAATACGGTGAGCAGTTCTTC
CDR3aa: CASSQGGDQYGEQFF

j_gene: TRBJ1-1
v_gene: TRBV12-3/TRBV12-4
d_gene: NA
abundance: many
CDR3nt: TGTGCCAGCAGCCCAAGGGGGGGGAATAGTGTTGTCACTGAAGCTTTCTTT
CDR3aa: CASSPRGGNSVVTEAFF

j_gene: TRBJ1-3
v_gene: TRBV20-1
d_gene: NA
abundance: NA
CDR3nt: TGCAGTGCGTCAGACCGTGGCTCTGGAAACACCATATATTTT
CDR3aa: CSASDRGSGNTIYF

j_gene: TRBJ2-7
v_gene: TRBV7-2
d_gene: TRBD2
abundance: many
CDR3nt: TGTGCCAGCAGCAGGGGACTAGCGGGAGTTGGAGAGCAGTACTTC
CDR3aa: CASSRGLAGVGEQYF